This T cell receptor beta chain was captured by sequencing in a study of blood T cell repertoires in COVID-19. At the level of the study: There were acute and convalescent COVID-19 samples, and they came from the United States, Italy and Spain.

Individuals aged about 18 to 90 years were recruited from about two dozen US areas. Clinical history as reported by participants underpinned cohort assignment. The assay was immunoSEQ multiplex PCR, and TCRdb's table has in-frame clones only and misses some. The profile covers hundreds of thousands of clones, with around nine tenths appearing a single time and 2.9% taken by the ten largest. This TCR derives from a woman between 50 and 59 years old who had been exposed to COVID-19. The specimen was PBMCs or T cells enriched from blood (not recorded which).

CDR3 DNA: TGTGCCAGCAGCTTGCACCCCGGGGACATTCAGTACTTC. Protein sequence: CASSLHPGDIQYF. The chain carries TRBV11-2 and TRBJ2-4; TRBD2 might be the D (5 bases). From germline, CDR1 is SGHAT and CDR2 FQNNGV. The CDR3 covers 13 residues. V lost 3 bases to trimming and J lost 8 bases, with 11 bases between them.